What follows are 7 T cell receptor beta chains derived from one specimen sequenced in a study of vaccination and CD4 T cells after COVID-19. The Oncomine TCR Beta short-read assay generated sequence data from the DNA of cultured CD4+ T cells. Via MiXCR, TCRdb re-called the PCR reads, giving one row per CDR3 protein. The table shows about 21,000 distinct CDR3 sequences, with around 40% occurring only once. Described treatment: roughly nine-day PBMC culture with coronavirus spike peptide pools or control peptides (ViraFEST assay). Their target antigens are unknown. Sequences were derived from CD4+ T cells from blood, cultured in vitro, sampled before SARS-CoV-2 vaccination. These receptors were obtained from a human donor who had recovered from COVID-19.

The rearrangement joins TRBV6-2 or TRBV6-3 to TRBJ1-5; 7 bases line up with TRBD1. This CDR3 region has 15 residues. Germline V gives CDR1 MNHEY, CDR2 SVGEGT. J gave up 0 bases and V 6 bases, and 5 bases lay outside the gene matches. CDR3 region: CASSWTGDSNQPQHF. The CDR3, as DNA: TGTGCCAGCAGCTGGACAGGCGATAGCAATCAGCCCCAGCATTTT.

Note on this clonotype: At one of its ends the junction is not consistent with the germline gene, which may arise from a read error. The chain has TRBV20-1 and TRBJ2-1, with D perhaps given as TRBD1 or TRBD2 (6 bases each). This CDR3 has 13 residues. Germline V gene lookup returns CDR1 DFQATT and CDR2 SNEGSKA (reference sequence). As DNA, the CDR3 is TGCAGTGCTAGAGATCCGGGAGAACTAAGGGGGTACTTC. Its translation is CSARDPGELRGYF.

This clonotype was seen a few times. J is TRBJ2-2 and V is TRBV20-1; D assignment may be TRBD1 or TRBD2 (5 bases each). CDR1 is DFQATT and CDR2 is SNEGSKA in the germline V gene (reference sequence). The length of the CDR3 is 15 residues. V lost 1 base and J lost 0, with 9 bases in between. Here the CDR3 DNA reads TGCAGTGCTAGAGTGGGGGTAGCGAACACCGGGGAGCTGTTTTTT. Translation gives CSARVGVANTGELFF.

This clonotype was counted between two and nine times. The CDR3 nucleotides read TGTGCCAGCGGGGTGGGGACCAATCAGCCCCAGCATTTT. Translated, it gives CASGVGTNQPQHF. This chain uses TRBV28 with TRBJ1-5, with TRBD1 as a possible D gene (5 bases). The germline CDR1 and CDR2 sequences are MDHEN and SYDVKM. Trimming stripped 8 bases from V and 3 bases from J, with 11 bases between. This CDR3 region has 13 residues.

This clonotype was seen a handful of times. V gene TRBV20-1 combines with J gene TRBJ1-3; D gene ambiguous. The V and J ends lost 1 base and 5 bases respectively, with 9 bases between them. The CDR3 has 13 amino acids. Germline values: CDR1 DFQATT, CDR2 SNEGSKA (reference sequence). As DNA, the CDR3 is TGCAGTGCTAGAGGGCCATTGAGAAACACCATATATTTT. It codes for CSARGPLRNTIYF.

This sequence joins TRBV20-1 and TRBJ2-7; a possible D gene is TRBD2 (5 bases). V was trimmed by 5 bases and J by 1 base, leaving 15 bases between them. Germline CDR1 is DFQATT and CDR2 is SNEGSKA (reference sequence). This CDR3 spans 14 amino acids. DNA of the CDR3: TGCAGTGCTGGAGCTCTACGGGGATCCTACGAGCAGTACTTC. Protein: CSAGALRGSYEQYF.

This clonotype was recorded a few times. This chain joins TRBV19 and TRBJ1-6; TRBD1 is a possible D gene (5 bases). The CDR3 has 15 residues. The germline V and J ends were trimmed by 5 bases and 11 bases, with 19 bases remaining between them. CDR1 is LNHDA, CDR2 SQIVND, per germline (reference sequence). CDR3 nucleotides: TGTGCCAGTAGTGGGCAGGGAGCCGTGGGTCCACCCCTCCACTTT. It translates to CASSGQGAVGPPLHF.